The 25 T cell receptor beta chains below come from one sample, sequenced in a study of blood T cell repertoires in COVID-19 (dated by TCRdb to the early 2020s). The library was built by means of the immunoSEQ multiplex PCR assay. TCRdb holds this immuneACCESS table with in-frame rearrangements only. Some clones are missing; in checked studies, unresolved V genes explain under half, and the rest has no known cause. Within this sample are just over 35,000 clones, with roughly 90% of them counted one time only. The ten biggest clones cover 20% of the sample. The sample taken for sequencing was peripheral blood. All receptors come from a man in his 60s with acute or convalescent COVID-19.

This rearrangement joins TRBV6-5 to TRBJ1-2; D gene ambiguous. CDR1 and CDR2 (germline): MNHEY, SVGAGI. The CDR3 length is 13 residues. Deletions cut 6 bases from V and 4 bases from J, with 12 bases between. The CDR3: CASRRTRSYGYTF. The CDR3 DNA is TGTGCCAGCAGAAGAACACGGAGCTATGGCTACACCTTC.

With respect to this clone: The sample contains more than one DNA sequence encoding this CDR3. V is TRBV5-1 and J is TRBJ1-4, with 8 bases aligning to TRBD1. This CDR3 is 15 amino acids long. With V trimmed by 4 bases and J by 3 bases, 5 bases remained unmatched. Germline CDR1 reads SGHRS; CDR2 reads YFSETQ. The CDR3 sequence is CASSPGQGSNEKLFF. CDR3 bases: TGCGCCAGCAGCCCCGGACAGGGATCTAATGAAAAACTGTTTTTT.

As to this clone: A junction end diverges from the germline sequence, so it may reflect a read error. Here the CDR3 reads CASSRTAASYEQYF. For the CDR3, the DNA is TGTGCTAGCAGCCGGACAGCCGCTTCCTACGAGCAGTACTTC. The rearrangement joins TRBV7-7 to TRBJ2-7; a weak D match, TRBD1 (6 bases). This CDR3 has 14 amino acids. CDR1 is SSHAT and CDR2 is FNYEAQ in the germline V gene (reference sequence).

This chain connects TRBV11-3 to TRBJ2-5; TRBD1 matches 9 bases. The CDR3 runs 15 residues. The ends lost 1 base at V and 7 bases at J; junction bases unmatched: 7. CDR1 and CDR2 from the germline V gene are SGHNT and YENEEA. The CDR3 DNA reads TGTGCCAGCAGCTTAGGCACAGGGGGCTTAGGGACCCAGTACTTC. Amino acid sequence: CASSLGTGGLGTQYF.

The V gene is TRBV6-2 or TRBV6-3, the J gene TRBJ2-2, with 10 bases matching TRBD1. The CDR3 length is 16 residues. The germline CDR1 and CDR2 sequences are MNHEY and SVGEGT. The V segment lost 5 bases and the J segment 3 bases; nucleotides outside the gene matches: 6. CDR3 sequence (DNA): TGTGCCAGCAGTCTACGGACAGGGGGATACACCGGGGAGCTGTTTTTT. It translates to CASSLRTGGYTGELFF.

This sequence joins TRBV27 and TRBJ2-1, with 7 bases fitting TRBD1. The germline gives CDR1 MNHEY, CDR2 SMNVEV (reference sequence). CDR3 size: 14 residues. V shed 7 bases, J shed 0 bases, and the junction held 3 bases outside the gene matches. The CDR3 reads CASNRQGSYNEQFF. The CDR3 nucleotides read TGTGCCAGCAATCGACAGGGCTCCTACAATGAGCAGTTCTTC.

This clone came up a few times. The chain recombines TRBV19 with TRBJ1-2, with TRBD1 matching over 7 bases. The CDR3 totals 14 residues. The trim removed 4 bases at V and 4 bases at J, leaving 6 bases unmatched. Germline CDR1 is LNHDA and CDR2 is SQIVND (reference sequence). The CDR3 is CASSTFRDSYGYTF. The CDR3 DNA is TGTGCCAGTAGTACCTTCCGGGACAGCTATGGCTACACCTTC.

J is TRBJ1-2 and V is TRBV4-3; a possible D gene is TRBD1 (5 bases). The CDR3 loop spans 13 amino acids. Trimming removed 3 bases from V and 8 bases from J, with 13 bases in between. Germline CDR1 reads LGHNA; CDR2 reads YSLEER. The CDR3 DNA follows: TGCGCCAGCAGCCACCCCCAGGGTGGCGGCTACACCTTC. It specifies CASSHPQGGGYTF.

The chain has TRBV11-3 and TRBJ2-7, with D possibly TRBD1 on 6 matching bases. Trimming pared 1 base from V and 4 bases from J, leaving 11 bases between. Germline lookup yields CDR1 SGHNT and CDR2 YENEEA. The CDR3 loop spans 14 amino acids. The CDR3 spells CASSLGRGGYEQYV. The CDR3, as DNA: TGTGCCAGCAGCTTAGGGAGAGGGGGTTACGAGCAGTACGTC.

The chain is built from TRBV10-3 and TRBJ2-1; 7 positions agree with TRBD2. The length of the CDR3 is 16 residues. V lost 0 bases and J lost 3; bases outside the gene matches: 5. The germline CDR1 and CDR2 sequences are ENHRY and SYGVKD. The CDR3 loop reads CAISESGGSLYNEQFF. Written as DNA, the CDR3 is TGTGCCATCAGTGAGTCGGGCGGGAGTCTCTACAATGAGCAGTTCTTC.

The rearrangement uses TRBV29-1 and TRBJ2-5, with D perhaps TRBD1 (6 bases). This CDR3 is 11 amino acids long. Germline lookup yields CDR1 SQVTM and CDR2 ANQGSEA. V was cut by 6 bases and J by 2 bases, with 7 bases left in between. The CDR3 DNA sequence: TGCAGCGTAGGACAGCAAGAGACCCAGTACTTC. It encodes CSVGQQETQYF.

This clone occurred once. V gene TRBV4-3 combines with J gene TRBJ1-5; TRBD1 might be the D (5 bases). This CDR3 spans 13 amino acids. Trimming cost V 3 bases and J 3 bases, with 6 bases left between them. Germline CDR1 and CDR2: LGHNA and YSLEER. The CDR3 loop reads CASSQTVNQPQHF. CDR3 nucleotides: TGCGCCAGCAGCCAGACAGTCAATCAGCCCCAGCATTTT.

This clone has more than one count but fewer than ten. J is TRBJ2-7 and V is TRBV23-1, with D tentatively TRBD2 (5 bases). TRBV23-1 carries the ORF label, with uncertain function. Trimming cost V 3 bases and J 3 bases, with 15 bases left between them. The CDR3 spans 15 residues. CDR3 bases: TGCGCCAGCAGTCAGAAGAGGGATCCCATCTACGAGCAGTACGTC. This sequence encodes CASSQKRDPIYEQYV.

V and J are TRBV11-2 and TRBJ2-3, with D tentatively TRBD1 (6 bases). The germline gives CDR1 SGHAT, CDR2 FQNNGV. This CDR3 spans 17 amino acids. The ends were cut back, 0 bases at V and 0 bases at J, with 13 bases in the middle. The CDR3 protein is CASSLDRGGTSTDTQYF. CDR3 nucleotide sequence: TGTGCCAGCAGCTTAGATAGAGGGGGTACTAGCACAGATACGCAGTATTTT.

In its sample, this clone was seen a few times. CDR3 protein: CASSQEAGYNSPLHF. The DNA for the CDR3 is TGTGCCAGCAGCCAAGAAGCAGGGTATAATTCACCCCTCCACTTT. V gene TRBV14 combines with J gene TRBJ1-6; tentative D call: TRBD1 (5 bases). Trimming took 0 bases from V and 4 from J, leaving 7 bases between them. The germline CDR1 and CDR2 sequences are SGHDN and FVKESK. The CDR3 loop spans 15 amino acids.

As concerns this clone: An end of the junction does not agree with germline; a read error may underlie this. The rearrangement joins TRBV5-4 to TRBJ1-1; no firm D call. Germline V gives CDR1 SGHNT, CDR2 YYREEE (reference sequence). CDR3 length: 15 residues. The CDR3 nucleotides read TGTGCCAGCAGCTTGTACGCAGGCGGGAACGCTGAAGCTTTCTTT. Protein product: CASSLYAGGNAEAFF.

The J gene is TRBJ2-3, the V gene TRBV5-4; 8 bases are shared with TRBD2. The germline V gene encodes CDR1 SGHNT and CDR2 YYREEE (reference sequence). The CDR3 runs to 14 residues. V gave up 3 bases and J gave up 3 bases; unmatched junction bases: 3. CDR3 protein: CASSSRGGTDTQYF. In nucleotides, the CDR3 is TGTGCCAGCAGCTCCCGGGGGGGAACAGATACGCAGTATTTT.

V usage is TRBV10-1 and J usage is TRBJ2-5, with TRBD2 identical over 7 bases. With 6 bases clipped from V and 2 bases from J, the junction kept 3 bases outside the gene matches. The CDR3 is 13 residues long. Per the germline V gene, CDR1 is WNHNN and CDR2 is SYGVQD (reference sequence). CDR3 sequence: CASSAGLQETQYF. The CDR3 DNA follows: TGCGCCAGCAGCGCGGGACTACAAGAGACCCAGTACTTC.

The chain recombines TRBV7-9 with TRBJ1-2; D is ambiguous. The germline CDR1 and CDR2 sequences are SEHNR and FQNEAQ (reference sequence). V lost 2 bases and J 7 bases, leaving 5 bases between the germline ends. The CDR3 length is 11 residues. The CDR3 loop is CASSLLPGYTF. In DNA, the CDR3 is TGTGCCAGCAGCTTACTACCTGGCTACACCTTC. The full variable domain, its missing parts supplied by reference TRBV7-9 and TRBJ1-2, is DTGVSQNPRHKITKRGQNVTFRCDPISEHNRLYWYRQTLGQGPEFLTYFQNEAQLEKSRLLSDRFSAERPKGSFSTLEIQRTEQGDSAMYLCASSLLPGYTFGSGTRLTVV.

V and J are TRBV4-3 and TRBJ2-6, with D possibly being TRBD2 (5 bases). The CDR3 loop spans 18 amino acids. The germline gives CDR1 LGHNA, CDR2 YSLEER. Trimming pared 1 base from V and 0 bases from J, leaving 13 bases between. The CDR3 region has the DNA TGCGCCAGCAGCCAAGTTCGGGGTCCCCTCTCTGGGGCCAACGTCCTGACTTTC. Protein product: CASSQVRGPLSGANVLTF.

This clone was counted once. J is TRBJ1-2 and V is TRBV2; D might be TRBD1 (6 bases). Germline loops: CDR1 SNHLY, CDR2 FYNNEI. V was trimmed by 0 bases and J by 8 bases, leaving 10 bases between them. The CDR3 length is 13 residues. The CDR3: CASSEANGGGYTF. CDR3 DNA sequence: TGTGCCAGCAGTGAAGCTAATGGGGGCGGCTACACCTTC.

The J gene is TRBJ2-1, the V gene TRBV11-2; TRBD2 agrees at 8 bases. CDR1 is SGHAT, CDR2 FQNNGV, per germline. The CDR3 covers 17 residues. Trimming took 6 bases from V and 8 from J; bases not matched to a gene: 18. The CDR3 sequence is CASSHPVGRAPVDEQFF. The CDR3 bases are TGTGCCAGCAGTCACCCTGTCGGGAGGGCCCCGGTTGATGAGCAGTTCTTC.

The V call is TRBV6-5, the J call TRBJ2-5, with a tentative D call TRBD2 (6 bases). The germline V and J ends were trimmed by 6 bases and 4 bases, with 18 bases remaining between them. The germline V gene encodes CDR1 MNHEY and CDR2 SVGAGI. This CDR3 comprises 15 residues. The CDR3 DNA sequence: TGTGCCAGCAGGGGCTTGGCCGGGGAGGCAGAGACCCAGTACTTC. This codes for CASRGLAGEAETQYF.

This clone was observed once. The chain couples TRBV5-4 to TRBJ2-5, with D perhaps matching TRBD1 (6 bases). Trimming took 0 bases from V and 5 from J, leaving 14 bases between them. The CDR3 runs to 15 residues. Germline CDR1 SGHNT, CDR2 YYREEE (reference sequence). CDR3 region: CASSLEFFRGETQYF. The CDR3 DNA follows: TGTGCCAGCAGCTTGGAATTCTTTAGGGGGGAGACCCAGTACTTC.

The rearrangement joins TRBV5-5 to TRBJ1-3; no firm D call. The ends were cut back, 4 bases at V and 2 bases at J, with 16 bases in the middle. The germline V gene has CDR1 SGHKS and CDR2 YYEKEE (reference sequence). The CDR3 length is 16 residues. The CDR3 bases are TGTGCCAGCAGCCAGTCTCCGGGTCCCCCTGGAAACACCATATATTTT. Protein product: CASSQSPGPPGNTIYF. Based on the CDR3 plus reference TRBV5-5 and TRBJ1-3, the full variable domain is DAGVTQSPTHLIKTRGQQVTLRCSPISGHKSVSWYQQVLGQGPQFIFQYYEKEERGRGNFPDRFSARQFPNYSSELNVNALLLGDSALYLCASSQSPGPPGNTIYFGEGSWLTVV.